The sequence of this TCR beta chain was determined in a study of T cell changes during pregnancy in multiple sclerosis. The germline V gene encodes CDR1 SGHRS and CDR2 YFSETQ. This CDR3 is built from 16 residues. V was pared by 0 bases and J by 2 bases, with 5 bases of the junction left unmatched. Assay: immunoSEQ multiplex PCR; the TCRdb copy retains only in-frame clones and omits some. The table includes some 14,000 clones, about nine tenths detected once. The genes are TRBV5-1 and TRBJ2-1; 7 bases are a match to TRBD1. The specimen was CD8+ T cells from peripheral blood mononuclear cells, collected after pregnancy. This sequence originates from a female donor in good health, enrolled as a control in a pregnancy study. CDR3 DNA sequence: TGCGCCAGCAGCTTGGGAGGGCAGGGGGCCTACAATGAGCAGTTCTTC. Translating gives CASSLGGQGAYNEQFF. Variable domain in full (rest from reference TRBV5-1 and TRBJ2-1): KAGVTQTPRYLIKTRGQQVTLSCSPISGHRSVSWYQQTPGQGLQFLFEYFSETQRNKGNFPGRFSGRQFSNSRSEMNVSTLELGDSALYLCASSLGGQGAYNEQFFGPGTRLTVL.